The 16 T cell receptor beta chains reported below all come from one sample, sequenced in a study of TIL therapy for anti-PD-1-resistant metastatic lung cancer (dated by TCRdb to about 2021). The immunoSEQ v3 hsTCRB kit was used to amplify TCR beta CDR3 regions from genomic DNA through bias-controlled multiplex PCR. TCRdb obtained this table from immuneACCESS and retained in-frame rearrangements with V and J assigned. These tables miss some clones; where compared with another copy, unresolved V genes account for less than half of the shortfall, and the remainder is unexplained. For this sample there are approximately 92,000 clones; 50% to 70% appear just once. The ten largest make up roughly 9.8% of the sample. Explained via the paper, the time point label denotes: pre-treatment sample, taken before nivolumab and TIL therapy. The baseline tumor samples, taken from the same resection that was used to grow TIL, were excised metastases, most often pleural nodules or supraclavicular lymph nodes.

The source material was tumor tissue, sampled at baseline. The receptor set was obtained from a person aged 25-85 years with non-small cell lung cancer.

The chain is built from TRBV6-5 and TRBJ1-2; TRBD1 is a possible D gene (5 bases). Trimming shortened V by 6 bases and J by 2 bases, and 10 bases separated the two germline ends. This CDR3 comprises 13 residues. Germline-derived CDR1 and CDR2 are MNHEY and SVGAGI. CDR3 in amino acids: CASSVGGNYGYTF. The CDR3, as DNA: TGTGCCAGCAGCGTCGGGGGGAACTATGGCTACACCTTC.

The sample holds one count of this clone. V and J are TRBV4-3 and TRBJ1-4; no definite D call. CDR3 length: 16 amino acids. Germline loops: CDR1 LGHNA, CDR2 YSLEER. With 1 base removed from V and 2 bases from J, the gap between germline ends came to 11 bases. The DNA of the CDR3 is TGCGCCAGCAGCCAAGGATGGGGTTCGACTAATGAAAAACTGTTTTTT. Protein product: CASSQGWGSTNEKLFF.

This clone was picked up a small number of times. The V call is TRBV3-1 (or the pseudogene TRBV3-2), the J call TRBJ1-2; D is possibly TRBD1 (6 bases). V was shortened by 5 bases and J by 8 bases, with 21 bases between the two germline ends. This CDR3 is built from 15 residues. CDR1 is LGHDT, CDR2 YNNKEL, per germline (reference sequence). CDR3 DNA sequence: TGTGCCAGCAGCACCTCCGGGGGGCGCGGAGGCGGCTACACCTTC. This gives the protein CASSTSGGRGGGYTF.

This clone occurred once. The chain uses TRBV6-5 and TRBJ1-5; D possibly corresponds to TRBD1 (6 bases). The V gene lost 5 bases and the J gene lost 3 bases, with 11 bases spanning the gap. The CDR3 covers 14 residues. Germline V gene sequence: CDR1 MNHEY, CDR2 SVGAGI. CDR3 sequence: CASSPDSLNQPQHF. DNA of the CDR3: TGTGCCAGCAGTCCGGACAGCCTCAATCAGCCCCAGCATTTT.

The V and J genes are TRBV2 and TRBJ1-1; tentative D call: TRBD1 (6 bases). The germline CDR1 and CDR2 sequences are SNHLY and FYNNEI. V was pared by 3 bases and J by 5 bases, with 13 bases between. The CDR3 is 14 amino acids. The CDR3 loop reads CASSDYRAETEAFF. Written as DNA, the CDR3 is TGTGCCAGCAGTGACTACAGGGCCGAAACTGAAGCTTTCTTT. Using reference TRBV2 and TRBJ1-1 for the parts outside the CDR3, the full variable domain is EPEVTQTPSHQVTQMGQEVILRCVPISNHLYFYWYRQILGQKVEFLVSFYNNEISEKSEIFDDQFSVERPDGSNFTLKIRSTKLEDSAMYFCASSDYRAETEAFFGQGTRLTVV.

The chain has TRBV4-2 and TRBJ2-3; tentatively, D is TRBD1 (5 bases). The CDR3 loop spans 15 amino acids. V was shortened by 1 base and J by 1 base, with 9 bases between the two germline ends. Per germline, CDR1 LGHNA and CDR2 YNFKEQ. The CDR3 sequence is CASSQGAGRTDTQYF. CDR3 sequence (DNA): TGTGCCAGCAGCCAAGGAGCAGGGCGCACAGATACGCAGTATTTT.

This sequence joins TRBV6-1 and TRBJ1-1; TRBD1 aligns across 12 bases. This CDR3 spans 16 amino acids. Germline loops: CDR1 MNHNS, CDR2 SASEGT. Trimming removed 3 bases from V and 3 bases from J; junction bases left unmatched: 5. The CDR3 DNA follows: TGTGCCAGCAGTGAGCTGGGACAGGGGGCGTACACTGAAGCTTTCTTT. This sequence encodes CASSELGQGAYTEAFF.

V usage is TRBV10-3 and J usage is TRBJ2-5, with a possible D match to TRBD2 (6 bases). In germline, CDR1 is ENHRY, CDR2 SYGVKD. Trimming took off 0 bases at V and 3 bases at J, with 14 bases between the two ends. The CDR3 is 16 amino acids. CDR3 residues: CAISESERAGKETQYF. The CDR3 DNA is TGTGCCATCAGTGAGTCAGAGCGGGCAGGAAAAGAGACCCAGTACTTC.

The chain joins TRBV10-3 to TRBJ2-5, with 9 bases matching TRBD1. The CDR3 covers 16 residues. V was clipped by 0 bases and J by 4 bases; unmatched bases: 6. Germline CDR1 and CDR2: ENHRY and SYGVKD. CDR3 protein: CAISESQGARGETQYF. As DNA, the CDR3 is TGTGCCATCAGTGAGTCACAGGGGGCGCGTGGAGAGACCCAGTACTTC.

The genes are TRBV25-1 and TRBJ1-1, with TRBD1 as a possible D gene (6 bases). The CDR3 totals 14 residues. The V gene's germline CDR1 is MGHDK and CDR2 SYGVNS. V was trimmed by 6 bases and J by 1 base, leaving 12 bases between them. CDR3 in amino acids: CASSPGVWNTEAFF. The CDR3 bases are TGTGCCAGCAGCCCAGGGGTGTGGAACACTGAAGCTTTCTTT.

In its sample, this clone was seen many times. The chain has TRBV28 and TRBJ1-5, with 10 bases fitting TRBD1. This CDR3 spans 15 amino acids. CDR1 is MDHEN, CDR2 SYDVKM, per germline. Trimming took 4 bases from V and 5 from J; bases not matched to a gene: 5. CDR3 DNA: TGTGCCAGCAGTTCCCCGGGACAGGGGTATCAGCCCCAGCATTTT. Protein product: CASSSPGQGYQPQHF.

The rearrangement joins TRBV6-2 or TRBV6-3 to TRBJ2-7; 7 bases fit TRBD1. CDR3 length equals 14 residues. V gave up 6 bases and J gave up 6 bases; unmatched junction bases: 11. Germline-derived CDR1 and CDR2 are MNHEY and SVGEGT. CDR3 sequence: CASRPTGTVGEQYF. The CDR3 DNA is TGTGCCAGCAGACCTACCGGGACAGTAGGCGAGCAGTACTTC.

This clone was seen a handful of times. The chain links TRBV7-9 to TRBJ1-3; 7 bases line up with TRBD1. This CDR3 region has 15 residues. Per germline, CDR1 SEHNR and CDR2 FQNEAQ (reference sequence). J was trimmed by 0 bases and V by 7 bases; bases with no gene match: 6. CDR3 sequence: CASNGRDSSGNTIYF. The CDR3 nucleotides are TGTGCCAGCAACGGCCGGGACAGCTCTGGAAACACCATATATTTT.

The genes are TRBV7-2 and TRBJ1-3; D uncertain. V dropped 0 bases and J dropped 0 bases, with 6 bases sitting between them. The CDR3 spans 15 residues. Per the germline V gene, CDR1 is SGHTA and CDR2 is FQGNSA. Here the CDR3 DNA reads TGTGCCAGCAGCTTAGCGCTGGGCTCTGGAAACACCATATATTTT. Translation: CASSLALGSGNTIYF.

Only a few counts were recorded for this clone. The chain couples TRBV9 to TRBJ1-2; D gene ambiguous. CDR1 and CDR2 (germline): SGDLS, YYNGEE. Trimming pared 0 bases from V and 2 bases from J, leaving 2 bases between. This CDR3 has 12 amino acids. The CDR3 bases are TGTGCCAGCAGCGTAGGGAACTATGGCTACACCTTC. This encodes CASSVGNYGYTF.

This chain uses TRBV30 with TRBJ2-5, with D perhaps TRBD1 (5 bases). The CDR3 covers 14 residues. CDR1 and CDR2 from the germline V gene are GTSNPN and SVGIG (reference sequence). Trimming removed 0 bases at V and 5 bases at J, with 13 bases between. CDR3 amino acids: CAWSVSGLVETQYF. The CDR3 DNA reads TGTGCCTGGAGTGTCTCAGGGTTGGTCGAGACCCAGTACTTC.